This entry concerns a single T cell receptor (beta chain). As handled by the study authors: Reference gene primer amplification yielded estimated nucleated cell counts. Repertoires were generated with immunoSEQ multiplex PCR, while TCRdb's copy carries only in-frame clones and drops some. The V and J calls and the clone size are those of that table, but D and trimming were determined from the DNA. The profile shows about 42,000 clones, approximately 79% of them singletons. The entry originates in a study of blood T cell repertoires in COVID-19. Study details: Acute and convalescent COVID-19 samples came from the United States, Italy and Spain. T cells, B-cell-depleted T cells, or PBMCs supplied cDNA or gDNA.

Germline trimming cut 6 bases from V and 9 bases from J; bases unmatched to any gene: 6. This CDR3 has 14 residues. The germline V gene encodes CDR1 KGHSH and CDR2 LQKENI. The material sequenced was peripheral blood. The sequence derives from a woman of 80 years or more with acute or convalescent COVID-19. The V call is TRBV18, the J call TRBJ2-1, with 12 positions matching TRBD1. The chain's CDR3 is CASSWGQGASEQFF. The CDR3 region has the DNA TGTGCCAGCTCTTGGGGACAGGGGGCGAGTGAGCAGTTCTTC. Supplemented by reference TRBV18 and TRBJ2-1, the full variable domain reads NAGVMQNPRHLVRRRGQEARLRCSPMKGHSHVYWYRQLPEEGLKFMVYLQKENIIDESGMPKERFSAEFPKEGPSILRIQQVVRGDSAAYFCASSWGQGASEQFFGPGTRLTVL.